The 3 T cell receptor beta chains given below trace back to one sample, sequenced in a study of long-term antiretroviral therapy in people with HIV. The immunoSEQ assay was v3.0, run at survey level. Profiling relied on immunoSEQ multiplex PCR, and the TCRdb table lists in-frame clones only, not all of them. Of about 12,000 clones in the sample, roughly 80% were seen once. Here the sequenced sample was unsorted PBMCs, taken 0.8 years before starting antiretroviral therapy. The receptor source for this set is a woman aged 40 to 49 with HIV.

The V gene is TRBV5-6, the J gene TRBJ2-6; the match to TRBD1 covers 11 bases. Looked up from germline, CDR1 is SGHDT and CDR2 is YYEEEE. The CDR3 is 18 residues long. The ends lost 3 bases at V and 0 bases at J; junction bases unmatched: 5. The CDR3 coding sequence is TGTGCCAGCAGCTGGGGGACAGGGGGATCCTCTGGGGCCAACGTCCTGACTTTC. This encodes CASSWGTGGSSGANVLTF.

There are a few counts of this clone. CDR3 amino acids: CASSVHGNQPQHF. The CDR3, as DNA: TGTGCCAGCAGTGTCCACGGGAATCAGCCCCAGCATTTT. The rearrangement links TRBV2 to TRBJ1-5; no reliable D call. This CDR3 contains 13 residues. V was trimmed by 4 bases and J by 4 bases, leaving 8 bases between them. Germline CDR1 is SNHLY and CDR2 is FYNNEI.

The chain combines TRBV28 with TRBJ2-5; tentative D call: TRBD2 (7 bases). Trimming took 3 bases from V and 2 from J, leaving 22 bases between them. The CDR3 is 18 residues long. Germline CDR1 MDHEN, CDR2 SYDVKM. CDR3 nucleotide sequence: TGTGCCAGCAGTTTGGGGATCACTCGCGGGGGCCAGCAAGAGACCCAGTACTTC. This translates into CASSLGITRGGQQETQYF.